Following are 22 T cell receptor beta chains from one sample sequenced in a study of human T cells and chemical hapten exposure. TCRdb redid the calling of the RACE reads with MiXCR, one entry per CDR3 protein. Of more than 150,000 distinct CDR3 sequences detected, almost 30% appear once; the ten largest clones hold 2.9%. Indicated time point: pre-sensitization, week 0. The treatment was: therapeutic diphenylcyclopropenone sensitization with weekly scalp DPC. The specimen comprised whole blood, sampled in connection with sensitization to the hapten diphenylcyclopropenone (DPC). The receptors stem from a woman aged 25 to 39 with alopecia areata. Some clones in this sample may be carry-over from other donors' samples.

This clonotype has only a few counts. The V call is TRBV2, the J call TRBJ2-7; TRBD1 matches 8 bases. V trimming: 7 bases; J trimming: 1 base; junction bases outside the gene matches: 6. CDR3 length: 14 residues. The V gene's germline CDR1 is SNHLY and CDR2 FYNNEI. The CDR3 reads CASTGQGESYEQYF. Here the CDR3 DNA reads TGTGCCAGCACTGGACAGGGAGAGTCCTACGAGCAGTACTTC.

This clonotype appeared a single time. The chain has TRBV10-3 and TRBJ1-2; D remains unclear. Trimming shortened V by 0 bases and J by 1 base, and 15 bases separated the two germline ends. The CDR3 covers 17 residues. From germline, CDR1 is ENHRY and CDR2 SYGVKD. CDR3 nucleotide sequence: TGTGCCATCAGTGAGTCGGGTTTCGGAAGGAATAACTATGGCTACACCTTC. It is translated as CAISESGFGRNNYGYTF.

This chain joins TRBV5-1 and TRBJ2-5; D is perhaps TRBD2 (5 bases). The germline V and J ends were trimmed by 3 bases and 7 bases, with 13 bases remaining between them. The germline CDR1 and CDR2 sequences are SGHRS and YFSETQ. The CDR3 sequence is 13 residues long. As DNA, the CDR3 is TGCGCCAGCAGCTCCCTAGCATCTGGGACCCAGTACTTC. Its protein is CASSSLASGTQYF.

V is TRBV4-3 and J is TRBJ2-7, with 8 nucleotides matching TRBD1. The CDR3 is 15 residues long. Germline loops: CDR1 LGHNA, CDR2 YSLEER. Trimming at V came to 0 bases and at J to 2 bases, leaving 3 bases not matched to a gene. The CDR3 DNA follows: TGCGCCAGCAGCCAAGATGGGACAGGTCCCTACGAGCAGTACTTC. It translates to CASSQDGTGPYEQYF.

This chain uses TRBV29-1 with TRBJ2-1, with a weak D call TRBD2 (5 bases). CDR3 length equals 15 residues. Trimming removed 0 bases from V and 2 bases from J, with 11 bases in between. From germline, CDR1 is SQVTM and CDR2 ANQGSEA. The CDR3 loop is CSVEDGLAAYNEQFF. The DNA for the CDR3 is TGCAGCGTTGAAGATGGGCTAGCTGCCTACAATGAGCAGTTCTTC.

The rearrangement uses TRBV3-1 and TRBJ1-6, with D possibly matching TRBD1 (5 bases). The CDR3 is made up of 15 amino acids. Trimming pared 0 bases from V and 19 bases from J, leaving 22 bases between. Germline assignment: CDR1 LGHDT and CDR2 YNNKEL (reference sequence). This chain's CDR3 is CASSQDRGTGSITHF. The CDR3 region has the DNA TGTGCCAGCAGCCAAGATCGGGGCACCGGGTCGATTACGCACTTT. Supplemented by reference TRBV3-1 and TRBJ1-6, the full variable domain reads DTAVSQTPKYLVTQMGNDKSIKCEQNLGHDTMYWYKQDSKKFLKIMFSYNNKELIINETVPNRFSPKSPDKAHLNLHINSLELGDSAVYFCASSQDRGTGSITHFGNGTRLTVT.

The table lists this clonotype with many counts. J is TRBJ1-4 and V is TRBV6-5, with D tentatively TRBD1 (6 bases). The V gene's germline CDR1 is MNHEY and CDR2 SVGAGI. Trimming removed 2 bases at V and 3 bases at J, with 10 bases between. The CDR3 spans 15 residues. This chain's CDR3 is CASSYRGAPNEKLFF. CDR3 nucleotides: TGTGCCAGCAGTTACAGGGGGGCTCCTAATGAAAAACTGTTTTTT.

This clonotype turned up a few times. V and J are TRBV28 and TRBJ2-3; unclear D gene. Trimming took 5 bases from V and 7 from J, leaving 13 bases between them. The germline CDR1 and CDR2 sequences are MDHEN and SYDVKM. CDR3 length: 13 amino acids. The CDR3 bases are TGTGCCAGCAGTCATAATCGGCTGTATACGCAGTATTTT. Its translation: CASSHNRLYTQYF.

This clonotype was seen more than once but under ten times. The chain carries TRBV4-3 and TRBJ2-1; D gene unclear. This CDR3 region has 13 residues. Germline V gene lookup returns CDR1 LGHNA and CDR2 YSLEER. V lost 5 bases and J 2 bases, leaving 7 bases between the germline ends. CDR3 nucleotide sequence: TGCGCCAGCAGCAACGGTCCCTACAATGAGCAGTTCTTC. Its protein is CASSNGPYNEQFF.

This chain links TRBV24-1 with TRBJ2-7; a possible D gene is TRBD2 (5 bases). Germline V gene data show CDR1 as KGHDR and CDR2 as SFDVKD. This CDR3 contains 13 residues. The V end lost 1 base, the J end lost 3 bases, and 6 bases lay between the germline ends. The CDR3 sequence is CATSDFAGYEQYF. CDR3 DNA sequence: TGTGCCACCAGTGATTTCGCGGGCTACGAGCAGTACTTC.

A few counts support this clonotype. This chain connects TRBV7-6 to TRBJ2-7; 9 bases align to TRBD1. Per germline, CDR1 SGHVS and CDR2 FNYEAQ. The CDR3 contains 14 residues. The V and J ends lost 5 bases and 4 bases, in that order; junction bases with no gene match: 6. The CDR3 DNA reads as TGTGCCAGCAGCCCACAGGGGGCCGGATACGAGCAGTACTTC. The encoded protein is CASSPQGAGYEQYF.

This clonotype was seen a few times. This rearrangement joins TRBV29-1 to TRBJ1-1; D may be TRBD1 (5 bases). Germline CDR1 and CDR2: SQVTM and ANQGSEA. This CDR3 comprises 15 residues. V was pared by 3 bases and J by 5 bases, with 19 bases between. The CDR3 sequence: CSVEGSTQGWTEAFF. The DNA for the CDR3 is TGCAGCGTTGAGGGGTCAACGCAGGGCTGGACTGAAGCTTTCTTT.

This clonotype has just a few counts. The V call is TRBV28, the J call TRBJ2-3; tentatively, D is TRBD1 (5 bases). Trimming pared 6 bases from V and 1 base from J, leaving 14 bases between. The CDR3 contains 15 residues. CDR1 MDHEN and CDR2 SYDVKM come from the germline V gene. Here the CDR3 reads CASSAGWPGTDTQYF. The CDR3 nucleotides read TGTGCCAGCAGCGCAGGGTGGCCCGGCACAGATACGCAGTATTTT.

The CDR3 sequence: CASSKVREVSGSRPDTQYF. In DNA, the CDR3 is TGTGCCAGCAGCAAAGTTCGTGAGGTTAGCGGGAGTCGCCCAGATACGCAGTATTTT. The V gene is TRBV21-1, the J gene TRBJ2-3; the table's D call of TRBD2 was not tested on the DNA. TRBV21-1 is shown as a pseudogene. The CDR3 consists of 19 residues.

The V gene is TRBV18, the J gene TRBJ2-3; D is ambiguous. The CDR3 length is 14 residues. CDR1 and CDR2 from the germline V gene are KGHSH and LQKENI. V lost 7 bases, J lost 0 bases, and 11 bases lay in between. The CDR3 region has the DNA TGTGCCAGCTTGTATGCGGCTAGCACAGATACGCAGTATTTT. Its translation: CASLYAASTDTQYF.

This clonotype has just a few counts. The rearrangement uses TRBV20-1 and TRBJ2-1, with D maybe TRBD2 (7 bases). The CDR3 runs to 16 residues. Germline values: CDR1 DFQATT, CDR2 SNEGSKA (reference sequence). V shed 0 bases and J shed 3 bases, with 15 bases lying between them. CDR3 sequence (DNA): TGCAGTGCTAGAGATGGGAGGGGGGGGGTCTACAATGAGCAGTTCTTC. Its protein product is CSARDGRGGVYNEQFF.

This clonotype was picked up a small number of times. The CDR3 region is CATSRDKDPAVTTNPTTDTQYF. The CDR3 DNA sequence: TGTGCCACCAGCAGAGATAAAGACCCGGCCGTGACGACCAATCCGACCACAGATACGCAGTATTTT. The J gene is TRBJ2-3, the V gene TRBV15; D unresolved. This CDR3 comprises 22 residues. The ends were cut back, 0 bases at V and 2 bases at J, with 30 bases in the middle. The germline V gene encodes CDR1 LNHNV and CDR2 YYDKDF (reference sequence).

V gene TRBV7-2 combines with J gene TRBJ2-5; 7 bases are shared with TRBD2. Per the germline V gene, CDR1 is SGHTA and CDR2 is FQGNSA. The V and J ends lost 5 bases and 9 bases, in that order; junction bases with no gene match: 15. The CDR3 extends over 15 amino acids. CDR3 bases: TGTGCCAGCAGCAGTCTAGCGGCAGGACTAGGAGCCCAGTACTTC. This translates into CASSSLAAGLGAQYF.

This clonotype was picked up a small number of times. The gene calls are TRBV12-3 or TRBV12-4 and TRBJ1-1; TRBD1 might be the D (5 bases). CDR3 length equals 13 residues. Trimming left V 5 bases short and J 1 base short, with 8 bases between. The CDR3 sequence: CASSTQGNTEAFF. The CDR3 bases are TGTGCCAGCAGTACCCAGGGGAACACTGAAGCTTTCTTT.

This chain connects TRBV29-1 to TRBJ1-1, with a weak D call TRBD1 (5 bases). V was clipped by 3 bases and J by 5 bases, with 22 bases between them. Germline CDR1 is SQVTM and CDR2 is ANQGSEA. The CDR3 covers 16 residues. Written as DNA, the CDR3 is TGCAGCGTTGAGCGGGGACCTGCCCGAAAAAAAACTGAAGCTTTCTTT. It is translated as CSVERGPARKKTEAFF.

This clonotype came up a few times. The CDR3, as DNA: TGCGCCAGCAGCCAAGATCAAATGGGGTATGGCTACACCTTC. Its translation: CASSQDQMGYGYTF. This chain links TRBV4-1 with TRBJ1-2; no definite D call. Germline CDR1 reads MGHRA; CDR2 reads YSYEKL. Trimming left V 0 bases short and J 5 bases short, with 10 bases between. The CDR3 runs to 14 residues.

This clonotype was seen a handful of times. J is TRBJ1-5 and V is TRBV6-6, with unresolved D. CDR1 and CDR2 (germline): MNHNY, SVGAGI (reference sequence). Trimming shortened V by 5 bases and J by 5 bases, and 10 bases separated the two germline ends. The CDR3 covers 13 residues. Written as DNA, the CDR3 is TGTGCCAGCAGTCCCCAAACTTATCAGCCCCAGCATTTT. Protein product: CASSPQTYQPQHF.